This is a list of T cell receptor beta chains from one sample in a study of T cells in Graves' hyperthyroidism and ophthalmopathy. One entry per CDR3 protein results from TCRdb running MiXCR on the multiplex PCR reads. The sample records fewer than 800,000 distinct CDR3 sequences, roughly 15% being singletons. Source material: blood. The receptors derive from a man aged 18 to 29 with Graves' hyperthyroidism. The conserved cysteine and the conserved F or W are not part of the CDR3 here. The order of the fields is V gene, CDR3 length, CDR3 protein.

TRBV6-1 | 13 | ASSGKTANSYERY
TRBV28 | 13 | ASRGRDLNTGELF
TRBV29-1 | 13 | SVVTSGRYTDTQY
TRBV24-1 | 11 | ATGDGRLGNRH
TRBV6-2/TRBV6-3 | 10 | ASSPSREWQY
TRBV6-1 | 9 | ASSQIYEQY
TRBV28 | 12 | ASSSRGINQPQH
TRBV7-2 | 10 | ASSLMAGEQF
TRBV6-1 | 13 | ASRAGQGVTGELF
TRBV20-1 | 13 | SARDPTQRAYEQY
TRBV3-1 | 12 | ASSLIEDPDTQY
TRBV20-1 | 11 | SASSGVIDEQY
TRBV7-9 | 15 | ASSLITSGSRLDTQY
TRBV19 | 13 | ASSILRHRNQPQH
TRBV18 | 11 | ASIAGANTEAF
TRBV7-3 | 10 | ASSSTSSKQF
TRBV29-1 | 12 | SVWRASGRGEQF
TRBV10-3 | 13 | AIRGERLSGNTIY
TRBV28 | 13 | ASSPRLAGDDEQY
TRBV30 | 13 | AWSAGSGNLREQY
TRBV12-3/TRBV12-4 | 12 | ASSFRGANQPQH
TRBV29-1 | 11 | SVRGGQGYEQY
TRBV27 | 16 | ASSSSSGLAGVFYEQY
TRBV20-1 | 14 | SASPTRGSRFEKLF
TRBV5-1 | 10 | ASSGTRNGYT
TRBV27 | 12 | ASSSTSIDNEQF
TRBV12-3/TRBV12-4 | 13 | ASTNQGTPYNEQF
TRBV19 | 11 | ASSFQGPGEQY
TRBV3-1 | 14 | ASSPGTSGRATEQY
TRBV20-1 | 13 | SARETSGRNNEQF
TRBV7-9 | 13 | ASSSVGTGSYEQY
TRBV20-1 | 9 | SARKITEQY
TRBV27 | 14 | ASSPLPLAVTDTQY
TRBV7-9 | 12 | ASSSVRRGTEAF
TRBV3-1 | 12 | ASSQFANTGELF
TRBV7-2 | 13 | ASSLLGTGFYEQY
TRBV28 | 14 | ASSLPLDGGNSEQF
TRBV28 | 12 | ASGQGGSNQPQH
TRBV20-1 | 14 | SARDLQGENTGELF
TRBV12-3/TRBV12-4 | 14 | ASSLARVGNYNEQF
TRBV4-3 | 11 | ASSQAWPGEQY
TRBV7-2 | 14 | ASSSTPGQKIYGYT
TRBV10-2 | 13 | ASSRTGVSHTEAF
TRBV20-1 | 13 | SARRGSLIDSPLH
TRBV20-1 | 14 | SARDPGLLSGNTIY
TRBV7-3 | 15 | ASSLKGPGQGSETQY
TRBV2 | 9 | ASRVLDRQY
TRBV20-1 | 12 | SARARGANTEAF
TRBV13 | 11 | ASNTPGGSEQY
TRBV12-3/TRBV12-4 | 13 | ASSRGTGWGETQY
TRBV27 | 15 | ASTTESKRMPSYEQY
TRBV6-5 | 11 | ASSYSGNNEQF
TRBV29-1 | 9 | SVGGYYGYT
TRBV12-3/TRBV12-4 | 12 | ASSPSGDFYEQY
TRBV18 | 14 | ASSPSQGLSGNTIY
TRBV7-9 | 13 | ASSPVGGQTYEQY
TRBV10-3 | 13 | AISSQGGSNQPQH